This TCR beta chain was captured by sequencing in a study of shared clonotypes between healthy human individuals (dated by TCRdb to 2020 to 2022). In the study overall: The cohort comprised a couple of women and three men aged 18 to 49 years. Per donor, three plates each were used for CD4 naive and CD4 memory, two for CD8 naive, and one for CD8 memory. Blood TCR repertoires of five healthy adults were deeply sequenced to estimate repertoire size and the extent of clonotype sharing between individuals. To increase sequencing depth and limit assay-specific biases, different laboratories used diverse techniques to prepare libraries and sequence TCR repertoires. Leukapheresis yielded between about 0.9 and 10 billion PBMCs per donor. What the study reported, not specific to this receptor: Roughly 5.2% of naive CD4, 3.5% of naive CD8, around 2.3% of memory CD4, and over 0.35% of memory CD8 clonotypes were shared across a few donors. Sampling was restricted to blood, and TCR repertoires in tissues likely differ from the TCR repertoires found in blood. Naive subsets generally had larger estimated clonotype richness than memory subsets did. Pairwise subsampling indicated that sequencing depth was expected to affect the degree of clonotype sharing among donors. Because the study included a small number of donors, the genetic and exposure-history diversity represented was limited. Higher generation probabilities were observed for clonotypes shared by all four sorted-subset donors than for non-shared clonotypes. Rarefaction of sorted-subset datasets indicated incomplete sequencing despite the large sequencing depth.

The junction carries 8 bases between V and J, which are trimmed by 4 bases and 1 base respectively. Inclusive of the bounding cysteine and phenylalanine, the CDR3 is 13 residues long. The entry retains the CDR3 DNA only, 39 bases that are in frame from base 1. As encoded in the germline V gene, CDR1 is MGHRA while CDR2 is YSYEKL. Concerning this clone itself: No cognate antigen has been identified for it. The input lacks base qualities; no much larger clone sits a single base away.

Healthy HIV-negative adults with no recently reported acute infections or vaccinations were included as donors. All donors were Caucasian adults living in Nashville, Tennessee, USA. CD4+ T cells were enriched by magnetic negative selection; naive cells were then positively selected on CD45RA, and the negative fraction formed the memory subset. After blood collection by leukapheresis, PBMCs were isolated using Ficoll-Histopaque density gradient centrifugation and then cryopreserved in the vapor phase of liquid nitrogen. Analytical flow cytometry was used to check the purity and quantity of every magnetically sorted T cell population. Genomic DNA was isolated from every sorted fraction and measured by UV absorbance on a Nanodrop 2000c. TCR CDR3 regions were amplified from genomic DNA by multiplex PCR using the deep immunoSEQ assay. For each cell subset, the extracted genomic DNA was distributed evenly across all wells of several immunoSEQ 96-well plates, and each plate served as one replicate. Each replicate PCR for sorted subsets received around 210 ng genomic DNA, equal to tens of thousands of T cell genomes. Purified libraries were quantified with a Qubit 3.0 fluorometer, sized on a Bioanalyzer 2100, and re-quantified with the KAPA Library Quantification kit. Every immunoSEQ 96-well plate was sequenced on a separate single-read 150-cycle Illumina NextSeq 550 flow cell. The paper's data handling went like this. Because only junctional sequences without quality scores were contained in the immunoSEQ output, filtering matching that applied to full-length reads could not be performed. To assign V/J genes and CDR3, sequences were annotated against IMGT germline references using PyIR, a Python wrapper for IgBLAST v1.9. Any read was removed if the V/J assignment was weak (E-value above 1e-6), the CDR3 was missing, or the read contained stop codons, out-of-frame junctions, or ambiguous translated residues. A V3J clonotype was defined by an identical inferred V gene, J gene, and CDR3 amino acid sequence. Percentage overlap between repertoires was computed as shared unique clonotypes divided by the size of the smaller repertoire. Richness of each repertoire was evaluated using RTK rarefaction, the Chao1 estimator, and Recon v2.1 estimates of unobserved clonotypes. OLGA was used to compute generation probabilities for all TCRbeta clonotypes that the gDNA method yielded from a handful of donors. Imported from immuneACCESS, the table was reduced by TCRdb to in-frame sequences with V and J called. These copies leave out some clones; in studies compared against another copy, an unresolved V gene accounts for under half, and the cause of the remainder is not known. V and J calls and clone size are copied from that table; D and trimming were computed from the DNA. This sample comprises 900,000 to 1,200,000 clones, approximately 80% of them detected only once. The top ten clones comprise 0.5% to 0.65% of the sample.

This clonotype was sampled from a man between 18 and 35 years old in good health. Some clones in this sample may be carry-over from other donors' samples. The sequence links TRBV4-1 to TRBJ2-7; the D gene remains uncertain. The sample taken for sequencing was memory CD4+ T cells from PBMCs. What the cell subset or site label conveys for this sample: CD45RA-negative fraction. The nucleotide sequence is TGCGCCAGCAGCCTAGAGAATTCCTACGAGCAGTACTTC. It specifies CASSLENSYEQYF.